Each of the 26 T cell receptor beta chains below was sequenced from the same sample in a study of T cell clones after liver transplantation. The table came from immunoSEQ multiplex PCR; TCRdb's copy has only in-frame clones and leaves some out. The repertoire holds 70,000 or so clones, with more than 85% as singletons. The source was CD4+ T cells from blood, collected approximately 26 months after liver transplant. These receptors were obtained from a human patient who received a liver transplant. The graft donor may have given rise to some T cells.

V usage is TRBV7-9 and J usage is TRBJ2-2; tentative D call: TRBD1 (6 bases). Per germline, CDR1 SEHNR and CDR2 FQNEAQ (reference sequence). CDR3 length equals 15 residues. Trimming removed 3 bases at V and 5 bases at J, with 13 bases between. The CDR3: CASSFLQGRTGELFF. CDR3 coding DNA: TGTGCCAGCAGCTTTCTACAGGGTCGGACCGGGGAGCTGTTTTTT. Based on the CDR3 plus reference TRBV7-9 and TRBJ2-2, the full variable domain is DTGVSQNPRHKITKRGQNVTFRCDPISEHNRLYWYRQTLGQGPEFLTYFQNEAQLEKSRLLSDRFSAERPKGSFSTLEIQRTEQGDSAMYLCASSFLQGRTGELFFGEGSRLTVL.

This chain uses TRBV7-2 with TRBJ2-7; D ambiguous. CDR3 size: 15 residues. V lost 2 bases, J lost 7 bases, and 18 bases lay in between. In germline, CDR1 is SGHTA, CDR2 FQGNSA. CDR3 loop: CASSLKKGPYSEQYF. The CDR3 DNA follows: TGTGCCAGCAGCTTAAAGAAGGGCCCCTACTCAGAGCAGTACTTC.

The genes are TRBV28 and TRBJ1-2; TRBD1 is a possible D gene (6 bases). The CDR3 covers 17 residues. Germline-derived CDR1 and CDR2 are MDHEN and SYDVKM. The V and J ends lost 6 bases and 5 bases respectively, with 25 bases between them. CDR3 loop: CASSLYRASPSRYGYTF. The CDR3 DNA follows: TGTGCCAGCAGCCTGTACAGGGCCTCCCCCTCCCGATATGGCTACACCTTC.

For the CDR3, the DNA is TGTGCCAGCAGCTTAATTAAGATTAGCTCTGGGGCCAACGTCCTGACTTTC. It encodes CASSLIKISSGANVLTF. The rearrangement joins TRBV7-2 to TRBJ2-6; no definite D call. CDR3 size: 17 residues. V dropped 2 bases and J dropped 0 bases, with 11 bases sitting between them. CDR1 and CDR2 (germline): SGHTA, FQGNSA.

The chain recombines TRBV5-1 with TRBJ2-2; 10 nucleotides line up with TRBD2. This CDR3 is built from 15 residues. Looked up from germline, CDR1 is SGHRS and CDR2 is YFSETQ. V was clipped by 4 bases and J by 1 base; unmatched bases: 1. CDR3 DNA sequence: TGCGCCAGCAGCAGGACTAGCGGGAACACCGGGGAGCTGTTTTTT. It yields the protein CASSRTSGNTGELFF.

V and J are TRBV11-2 and TRBJ2-7; no clear D gene. V lost 2 bases, J lost 3 bases, and 11 bases lay in between. In germline, CDR1 is SGHAT, CDR2 FQNNGV. This CDR3 contains 14 residues. The CDR3 sequence is CASSLTITDYEQYF. For the CDR3, the DNA is TGTGCCAGCAGCTTAACCATTACGGACTACGAGCAGTACTTC.

This clone was seen only a few times. The gene calls are TRBV5-1 and TRBJ1-1; D remains ambiguous. Trimming cost V 0 bases and J 0 bases, with 9 bases left between them. The CDR3 spans 15 residues. The V gene's germline CDR1 is SGHRS and CDR2 YFSETQ. CDR3 region: CASSLERYMNTEAFF. The CDR3 nucleotides are TGCGCCAGCAGCTTGGAAAGGTACATGAACACTGAAGCTTTCTTT.

A single count supports this clone. The chain employs TRBV5-4 and TRBJ2-1, with 10 bases fitting TRBD2. The CDR3 consists of 14 residues. The V gene's germline CDR1 is SGHNT and CDR2 YYREEE (reference sequence). With V trimmed by 0 bases and J by 6 bases, 0 bases remained unmatched. The CDR3 region has the DNA TGTGCCAGCAGCTTGGCTAGCGGGAGCAATGAGCAGTTCTTC. It specifies CASSLASGSNEQFF.

On this clone: The same CDR3 can be traced to other DNA sequences in this sample. V is TRBV11-3 and J is TRBJ1-4; D gene unclear. Germline lookup yields CDR1 SGHNT and CDR2 YENEEA. CDR3 length equals 14 residues. V lost 1 base and J 0 bases, leaving 3 bases between the germline ends. The CDR3 here is CASSLGPTNEKLFF. The CDR3, as DNA: TGTGCCAGCAGCTTAGGTCCAACTAATGAAAAACTGTTTTTT.

This chain uses TRBV30 with TRBJ1-5, with 7 bases that match TRBD1. Unmatched junction bases numbered 5, after V lost 2 bases and J lost 7 bases. The CDR3 spans 13 residues. The germline V gene has CDR1 GTSNPN and CDR2 SVGIG (reference sequence). The CDR3 coding sequence is TGTGCCTGGAGTAGACAGGGTACGCAGCCCCAGCATTTT. As protein: CAWSRQGTQPQHF.

V is TRBV5-1 and J is TRBJ1-2; the D gene is possibly TRBD1 (6 bases). The germline gives CDR1 SGHRS, CDR2 YFSETQ. The CDR3 extends over 13 amino acids. The V end lost 4 bases, the J end lost 8 bases, and 15 bases lay between the germline ends. CDR3 coding DNA: TGCGCCAGCAGCCCCCAGGGGAGGGACGGCTACACCTTC. Translated, it gives CASSPQGRDGYTF.

This clone appeared once. The sample has other DNA sequences that encode this CDR3 too. The chain links TRBV18 to TRBJ2-3; D is ambiguous. The V gene's germline CDR1 is KGHSH and CDR2 LQKENI. The CDR3 spans 13 residues. With 0 bases removed from V and 0 bases from J, the gap between germline ends came to 1 base. The CDR3 coding sequence is TGTGCCAGCTCACCACCGAGCACAGATACGCAGTATTTT. Residues: CASSPPSTDTQYF.

The J gene is TRBJ1-4, the V gene TRBV9; D is perhaps TRBD1 (6 bases). The CDR3 spans 14 residues. V shed 1 base and J shed 4 bases, with 8 bases lying between them. Germline V gives CDR1 SGDLS, CDR2 YYNGEE. The CDR3 DNA reads TGTGCCAGCAGCGTACAGGGGAGTAATGAAAAACTGTTTTTT. Protein: CASSVQGSNEKLFF.

The chain links TRBV19 to TRBJ2-2; D gene ambiguous. The CDR3 spans 14 residues. Germline-derived CDR1 and CDR2 are LNHDA and SQIVND (reference sequence). V gave up 3 bases and J gave up 2 bases, with 7 bases separating them. The CDR3 sequence is CASSMVRNTGELFF. The CDR3 DNA follows: TGTGCCAGTAGTATGGTCAGAAACACCGGGGAGCTGTTTTTT.

The gene calls are TRBV7-9 and TRBJ1-3; D gene uncertain. This CDR3 has 12 amino acids. Germline lookup yields CDR1 SEHNR and CDR2 FQNEAQ (reference sequence). V was shortened by 0 bases and J by 6 bases, with 3 bases between the two germline ends. The CDR3 bases are TGTGCCAGCAGCTTAGCTATAAACACCATATATTTT. Its protein is CASSLAINTIYF.

This rearrangement joins TRBV9 to TRBJ1-3, with a tentative D call TRBD1 (6 bases). With 1 base removed from V and 0 bases from J, the gap between germline ends came to 8 bases. This CDR3 is built from 15 residues. Germline CDR1 is SGDLS and CDR2 is YYNGEE. CDR3 in amino acids: CASSVTGNSGNTIYF. DNA of the CDR3: TGTGCCAGCAGCGTAACAGGGAACTCTGGAAACACCATATATTTT.

The chain has TRBV11-2 and TRBJ1-1; D ambiguous. Germline lookup yields CDR1 SGHAT and CDR2 FQNNGV. V was cut by 5 bases and J by 1 base, with 11 bases left in between. The length of the CDR3 is 14 residues. Here the CDR3 DNA reads TGTGCCAGCAGCCCCAGGCCGCCGAACACTGAAGCTTTCTTT. Encoded protein: CASSPRPPNTEAFF.

CDR3 in amino acids: CASLRDRGKYEQYF. DNA for the CDR3: TGTGCCAGCCTCCGGGACAGGGGGAAGTACGAGCAGTACTTC. The gene calls are TRBV6-1 and TRBJ2-7; TRBD1 matches 11 bases. With 8 bases clipped from V and 4 bases from J, the junction kept 7 bases outside the gene matches. The CDR3 has 14 amino acids. Germline loops: CDR1 MNHNS, CDR2 SASEGT.

V usage is TRBV7-2 and J usage is TRBJ2-5; 12 bases line up with TRBD2. The germline V gene encodes CDR1 SGHTA and CDR2 FQGNSA. The V segment lost 3 bases and the J segment 5 bases; nucleotides outside the gene matches: 13. The CDR3 has 18 amino acids. CDR3 nucleotides: TGTGCCAGCAGCTTGGGGACTAGCGGGCCCCTATCAGTCGAGACCCAGTACTTC. The encoded protein is CASSLGTSGPLSVETQYF.

V usage is TRBV7-2 and J usage is TRBJ2-5, with D possibly TRBD1 on 6 matching bases. The V gene lost 3 bases and the J gene lost 0 bases, with 8 bases spanning the gap. The CDR3 contains 14 residues. Germline CDR1 and CDR2: SGHTA and FQGNSA. CDR3 residues: CASSFWTDQETQYF. The CDR3, as DNA: TGTGCCAGCAGCTTTTGGACAGACCAAGAGACCCAGTACTTC. Together with reference TRBV7-2 and TRBJ2-5, the CDR3 gives the full variable domain: GAGVSQSPSNKVTEKGKDVELRCDPISGHTALYWYRQSLGQGLEFLIYFQGNSAPDKSGLPSDRFSAERTGGSVSTLTIQRTQQEDSAVYLCASSFWTDQETQYFGPGTRLLVL.

V is TRBV27 and J is TRBJ2-1; possibly TRBD1 for D (6 bases). Germline loops: CDR1 MNHEY, CDR2 SMNVEV (reference sequence). This CDR3 is built from 16 residues. With 4 bases removed from V and 2 bases from J, the gap between germline ends came to 15 bases. The CDR3 coding sequence is TGTGCCAGCAGTTGGGTCCAGGGGCCCCCCTACAATGAGCAGTTCTTC. Its protein is CASSWVQGPPYNEQFF.

This sequence joins TRBV6-5 and TRBJ1-5; weak D call: TRBD1 (6 bases). This CDR3 has 15 residues. The V gene's germline CDR1 is MNHEY and CDR2 SVGAGI. Trimming shortened V by 5 bases and J by 2 bases, and 13 bases separated the two germline ends. CDR3 residues: CASSLGAWGNQPQHF. In DNA, the CDR3 is TGTGCCAGCAGTCTGGGGGCCTGGGGCAATCAGCCCCAGCATTTT.

This clone was seen a single time. The V gene is TRBV5-1, the J gene TRBJ1-5, with D tentatively TRBD1 (5 bases). V was cut by 3 bases and J by 11 bases, with 18 bases left in between. Germline CDR1 reads SGHRS; CDR2 reads YFSETQ. This CDR3 is built from 14 residues. The CDR3 DNA is TGCGCCAGCAGCTCGGACGGAGCGCTAGGGGCCCAGCATTTT. It encodes CASSSDGALGAQHF.

On this clone itself: Other DNA variants within this sample encode the same CDR3. The genes are TRBV10-2 and TRBJ2-7; 10 bases map to TRBD2. V lost 6 bases, J lost 2 bases, and 4 bases stayed unmatched. Germline CDR1 is WSHSY and CDR2 is SAAADI. The CDR3 spans 14 residues. The CDR3 nucleotides are TGCGCCAGCAGCGAACTAGCGGGGACCTACGAGCAGTACTTC. This gives the protein CASSELAGTYEQYF.

The V gene is TRBV19, the J gene TRBJ1-4; unclear D gene. Trimming pared 5 bases from V and 8 bases from J, leaving 9 bases between. Germline V gene data show CDR1 as LNHDA and CDR2 as SQIVND (reference sequence). This CDR3 is built from 12 residues. CDR3 region: CASSLLKEKLFF. For the CDR3, the DNA is TGTGCCAGTAGTCTCCTGAAGGAAAAACTGTTTTTT.

This chain joins TRBV5-1 and TRBJ2-1, with TRBD2 matching over 8 bases. Germline V CDR1 and CDR2: SGHRS, YFSETQ. V was pared by 5 bases and J by 9 bases, with 7 bases of the junction left unmatched. The CDR3 loop spans 13 amino acids. For the CDR3, the DNA is TGCGCCAGCAGTGCGGGAGGCCACGGTGAGCAGTTCTTC. Protein product: CASSAGGHGEQFF.